These T cell receptor beta chains were read from a single sample in a study of cytomegalovirus exposure and HLA in healthy donors. Clones were read by immunoSEQ multiplex PCR, and TCRdb kept only the in-frame ones, dropping some. The sample lists around 100,000 clones, around 67% occurring once. The source material was PBMCs. These receptors were taken from a woman aged 50 to 65 in good health and CMV-seronegative. Both conserved end residues are part of each CDR3. A D gene is named only where the DNA matches it firmly. Clone sizes are given selectively: once, few, many, or a class where the clone is expanded.

V: TRBV28; size: once; J: TRBJ2-6; D: NA; DNA: TGTGCCAGCAGGGGAGCTGGGGCCAACGTCCTGACTTTC; CDR3: CASRGAGANVLTF
V: TRBV15; size: NA; J: TRBJ1-3; D: TRBD1; DNA: TGTGCCACCAGCAGTATGACAGGGGGCGCAGAAGCTGGAAACACCATATATTTT; CDR3: CATSSMTGGAEAGNTIYF
V: TRBV5-4; size: few; J: TRBJ1-2; D: TRBD1; DNA: TGTGCCAGCAGCTTGGTTCCGGGACAGGGCTATGGCTACACCTTC; CDR3: CASSLVPGQGYGYTF
V: TRBV5-4; size: NA; J: TRBJ2-2; D: NA; DNA: TGTGCCAGCAGCCTAATCCAGGGAATGGCCGGGGAGCTGTTTTTT; CDR3: CASSLIQGMAGELFF
V: TRBV19; size: NA; J: TRBJ2-7; D: NA; DNA: TGTGCCAGTAGTAAGAAAGGGGGGTCTAGCGGTTTTTACGAGCAGTACTTC; CDR3: CASSKKGGSSGFYEQYF
V: TRBV7-2; size: once; J: TRBJ1-6; D: TRBD1; DNA: TGTGCCAGCAGCTTAACAGGGGCCGAAAATTCACCCCTCCACTTT; CDR3: CASSLTGAENSPLHF
V: TRBV5-4; size: few; J: TRBJ1-1; D: NA; DNA: TGTGCCAGCAGCTTGGCGGGAGCCCACACTGAAGCTTTCTTT; CDR3: CASSLAGAHTEAFF
V: TRBV5-6; size: few; J: TRBJ2-3; D: NA; DNA: TGTGCCAGCAGCCCGGGACTTCAAGGGTACCCAGATACGCAGTATTTT; CDR3: CASSPGLQGYPDTQYF
V: TRBV5-1; size: NA; J: TRBJ1-1; D: NA; DNA: TGCGCCAGCAGCTTGGGTAACGGGGGGAAAGAAGCTTTCTTT; CDR3: CASSLGNGGKEAFF
V: TRBV5-4; size: NA; J: TRBJ2-5; D: TRBD2; DNA: TGTGCCAGCAGCTCCGGGACTAGTCGGGAGACCCAGTACTTC; CDR3: CASSSGTSRETQYF
V: TRBV18; size: NA; J: TRBJ1-5; D: NA; DNA: TGTGCCAGCTCACCGAACAGGGATGCTCGGCCCCAGCATTTT; CDR3: CASSPNRDARPQHF
V: TRBV10-3; size: NA; J: TRBJ2-2; D: NA; DNA: TGTGCCATCAGTGAGGGAGAAAATCGGCGGTCCGGGGAGCTGTTTTTT; CDR3: CAISEGENRRSGELFF
V: TRBV7-6; size: NA; J: TRBJ2-7; D: NA; DNA: TGTGCCAGCAGCCGCGCCACCGACACGACCTACGAGCAGTACTTC; CDR3: CASSRATDTTYEQYF
V: TRBV28; size: NA; J: TRBJ2-2; D: NA; DNA: TGTGCCAGCACTATGGTGAACACCGGGGAGCTGTTTTTT; CDR3: CASTMVNTGELFF
V: TRBV29-1; size: NA; J: TRBJ2-3; D: TRBD2; DNA: TGCAGCGTTGAGGGGGAGCGGGGGGGAACAGATACGCAGTATTTT; CDR3: CSVEGERGGTDTQYF
V: TRBV11-3; size: NA; J: TRBJ2-7; D: NA; DNA: TGTGCCAGCAGCTCCATGAGGGGGTACGAGCAGTACTTC; CDR3: CASSSMRGYEQYF
V: TRBV11-2; size: NA; J: TRBJ2-5; D: TRBD2; DNA: TGTGCCAGCAGCTTAGGAGGGCTAGCGGAGAAAGAGACCCAGTACTTC; CDR3: CASSLGGLAEKETQYF
V: TRBV28; size: NA; J: TRBJ2-3; D: NA; DNA: TGTGCCAGCAGACGGACGGGGACAGATACGCAGTATTTT; CDR3: CASRRTGTDTQYF
V: TRBV15; size: NA; J: TRBJ2-1; D: NA; DNA: TGTGCCACCAGCAGAGATGGGACTGGGAGCGGGGAGCAGTTCTTC; CDR3: CATSRDGTGSGEQFF
V: TRBV6-1; size: NA; J: TRBJ2-7; D: NA; DNA: TGTGCCAGCAGTGTTTTAAAGACATCCTACGAGCAGTACTTC; CDR3: CASSVLKTSYEQYF
V: TRBV19; size: NA; J: TRBJ1-5; D: NA; DNA: TGTGCCAGTAGTATTAAGGGGCAGCCCCAGCATTTT; CDR3: CASSIKGQPQHF
V: TRBV29-1; size: NA; J: TRBJ2-1; D: TRBD2; DNA: TGCAGCGTTGAAGAGGGACTAGCGGGTTACAATGAGCAGTTCTTC; CDR3: CSVEEGLAGYNEQFF
V: TRBV4-3; size: few; J: TRBJ2-2; D: NA; DNA: TGCGCCAGCAGCCAAGTCCAAGGGCAGGGGAGGGGCGGGGAGCTGTTTTTT; CDR3: CASSQVQGQGRGGELFF
V: TRBV7-8; size: NA; J: TRBJ1-1; D: TRBD1; DNA: TGTGCCAGCAGCCTTACCGGGACAGCCATGAACACTGAAGCTTTCTTT; CDR3: CASSLTGTAMNTEAFF
V: TRBV11-3; size: NA; J: TRBJ1-1; D: TRBD1; DNA: TGTGCCAGCAGCTTAACCCAGGGGGGATCAGCTTTCTTT; CDR3: CASSLTQGGSAFF
V: TRBV18; size: NA; J: TRBJ1-6; D: TRBD1; DNA: TGTGCCAGCTCACCAGGGACAGGGGAAGGTTCACCCCTCCACTTT; CDR3: CASSPGTGEGSPLHF
V: TRBV19; size: NA; J: TRBJ2-1; D: TRBD2; DNA: TGTGCCAGTAGGGGGACTAGCGGGAGGTCCTACAATGAGCAGTTCTTC; CDR3: CASRGTSGRSYNEQFF
V: TRBV5-1; size: NA; J: TRBJ2-5; D: TRBD1; DNA: TGCGCCAGCAGCATGGGACAGGGGGAAGAGACCCAGTACTTC; CDR3: CASSMGQGEETQYF
V: TRBV27; size: NA; J: TRBJ2-1; D: NA; DNA: TGTGCCAGCAGTTTAGATAGAGACAGGAGCTCCTACAATGAGCAGTTCTTC; CDR3: CASSLDRDRSSYNEQFF
V: TRBV7-2; size: NA; J: TRBJ1-1; D: NA; DNA: TGTGCCAGCAGCTTAGTGGGGGGAGGTGGTACTGAAGCTTTCTTT; CDR3: CASSLVGGGGTEAFF
V: TRBV10-3; size: NA; J: TRBJ2-1; D: TRBD2; DNA: TGTGCCATCAAGATAGCGGGAGAGGGCAATGAGCAGTTCTTC; CDR3: CAIKIAGEGNEQFF
V: TRBV7-2; size: NA; J: TRBJ1-4; D: NA; DNA: TGTGCCAGCAGCCTCCATACGACAGGAACAAATGAAAAACTGTTTTTT; CDR3: CASSLHTTGTNEKLFF
V: TRBV30; size: NA; J: TRBJ1-1; D: NA; DNA: TGTGCCTGGAGTGTATGGGGGCGGCTGGCTTTCTTT; CDR3: CAWSVWGRLAFF
V: TRBV19; size: NA; J: TRBJ1-5; D: NA; DNA: TGTGCCAGTCGCCTCGGGGGTGAGCCCCAGCATTTT; CDR3: CASRLGGEPQHF
V: TRBV6-1; size: NA; J: TRBJ1-2; D: NA; DNA: TGTGCCAGCACCCAGGGAGGGGCCTATGGCTACACCTTC; CDR3: CASTQGGAYGYTF
V: TRBV7-8; size: NA; J: TRBJ2-7; D: NA; DNA: TGTGCCAGCAGCTTAGCGCGCGACTACGAGCAGTACTTC; CDR3: CASSLARDYEQYF
V: TRBV5-6; size: NA; J: TRBJ1-2; D: TRBD1; DNA: TGTGCCAGCAGCTTGCCGGGACAGGGAATATTGAAAAGCTACACCTTC; CDR3: CASSLPGQGILKSYTF
V: TRBV9; size: NA; J: TRBJ2-7; D: NA; DNA: TGTGCCAGCAGCCCCCCCTCTCTAGAGCAGTACTTC; CDR3: CASSPPSLEQYF
V: TRBV4-1; size: NA; J: TRBJ2-7; D: TRBD2; DNA: TGCGCCAGCAGCCAGTTCCTACGTGGGGAGCCTCCTAGCGGGAGGCCATTGGTAGAGCAGTACTTC; CDR3: CASSQFLRGEPPSGRPLVEQYF
V: TRBV7-6; size: NA; J: TRBJ2-1; D: TRBD2; DNA: TGTGCCAGCAGCTTAGTTGAGCCTAGCGGAACCTACAATGAGCAGTTCTTC; CDR3: CASSLVEPSGTYNEQFF
V: TRBV7-3; size: NA; J: TRBJ2-5; D: NA; DNA: TGTGCCAGCAGCTTTACTTACCAAGAGACCCAGTACTTC; CDR3: CASSFTYQETQYF
V: TRBV28; size: few; J: TRBJ2-4; D: NA; DNA: TGTGCCAGCACCCGCGGAGTAGATGGCATTCAGTACTTC; CDR3: CASTRGVDGIQYF
V: TRBV15; size: NA; J: TRBJ2-7; D: TRBD2; DNA: TGTGCCACCAGCAGAGATCGGTTAGCGGGAGCCTACGAGCAGTACTTC; CDR3: CATSRDRLAGAYEQYF
V: TRBV5-1; size: NA; J: TRBJ2-5; D: TRBD1; DNA: TGCGCCAGCAGCTCTCACCTGGCGGGGACAGGGACCTCGGAGACCCAGTACTTC; CDR3: CASSSHLAGTGTSETQYF
V: TRBV2; size: NA; J: TRBJ1-3; D: NA; DNA: TGTGCCAGCAGTGATCTGGGAAACACCATATATTTT; CDR3: CASSDLGNTIYF
V: TRBV7-8; size: NA; J: TRBJ2-7; D: TRBD1; DNA: TGTGCCAGCAGCAACCCGGGACAGGGCTCGGACGAGCAGTACTTC; CDR3: CASSNPGQGSDEQYF